This T cell receptor (beta chain) came from a study of response to subunit inactivated influenza vaccine. This clonotype has more than one count but fewer than ten. The germline V gene has CDR1 LNHNV and CDR2 YYDKDF (reference sequence). This CDR3 contains 15 residues. The germline V and J ends were trimmed by 5 bases and 0 bases, with 12 bases remaining between them. MiXCR was run by TCRdb on the RT-PCR reads, yielding one entry per CDR3 protein. The sample has under 200,000 distinct CDR3 sequences, more than 10% seen once. The sample also formed part of further work on T cells expressing NK-cell markers. That investigation notes: 5'RACE template switching with UMIs produced the TCR beta cDNA.

This TCR was recovered from a man in his fifties who received an inactivated influenza vaccine. This rearrangement joins TRBV15 to TRBJ2-3, with a weak D call TRBD2 (6 bases). The sample here was CD8+ T cells sorted from PBMCs, taken less than 13 days after vaccination. The CDR3 coding sequence is TGTGCCACCAGCGGAGGGATGACCAGCACAGATACGCAGTATTTT. Its translation: CATSGGMTSTDTQYF.